A single sample is the source of the 25 T cell receptor beta chains below, sequenced in a study of blood T cell repertoires in COVID-19. Clones were sequenced by immunoSEQ multiplex PCR, and TCRdb holds only the in-frame ones, with some missing. In the table there are fewer than 500,000 clones, 87% of which are singletons. What was sequenced was PBMCs or T cells enriched from blood (not recorded which). These receptors were obtained from a man between 25 and 39 years old who had recovered from COVID-19.

The chain links TRBV14 to TRBJ1-2, with D possibly TRBD1 on 6 matching bases. Germline CDR1 and CDR2: SGHDN and FVKESK. The CDR3 loop spans 14 amino acids. V was cut by 4 bases and J by 0 bases, with 9 bases left in between. The CDR3 DNA sequence: TGTGCCAGCAGCCGACAGGTATCTAACTATGGCTACACCTTC. This encodes CASSRQVSNYGYTF.

The chain uses TRBV29-1 and TRBJ1-2; D is perhaps TRBD1 (5 bases). Germline CDR1 is SQVTM and CDR2 is ANQGSEA. V dropped 5 bases and J dropped 0 bases, with 7 bases sitting between them. The CDR3 consists of 12 residues. The CDR3 coding sequence is TGCAGCGTTTCGGACACTAACTATGGCTACACCTTC. Translation: CSVSDTNYGYTF.

V and J are TRBV5-1 and TRBJ2-7; TRBD2 agrees at 8 bases. Germline trimming cut 5 bases from V and 6 bases from J; bases unmatched to any gene: 10. Germline-derived CDR1 and CDR2 are SGHRS and YFSETQ. The CDR3 length is 14 residues. CDR3 in amino acids: CASSPGTSKSEQYF. CDR3 sequence (DNA): TGCGCCAGCAGTCCCGGGACTAGTAAATCCGAGCAGTACTTC.

V gene TRBV10-2 combines with J gene TRBJ2-7, with 7 nucleotides matching TRBD1. The CDR3 extends over 12 amino acids. In germline, CDR1 is WSHSY, CDR2 SAAADI. Trimming took 8 bases from V and 2 from J; bases not matched to a gene: 3. The CDR3 sequence is CASGTVTYEQYF. The CDR3 DNA reads as TGCGCCAGCGGGACAGTTACCTACGAGCAGTACTTC.

This clone has a handful of counts. V and J are TRBV19 and TRBJ2-2; a possible D gene is TRBD2 (5 bases). Between the trimmed V and J ends, which lost 0 bases and 4 bases, there was a span of 27 bases. The germline V gene has CDR1 LNHDA and CDR2 SQIVND (reference sequence). This CDR3 is built from 21 residues. The CDR3 loop is CASSIDRQRGRATRSTGELFF. CDR3 bases: TGTGCCAGTAGTATAGATCGTCAACGAGGGCGTGCTACCCGATCCACCGGGGAGCTGTTTTTT.

The J gene is TRBJ2-3, the V gene TRBV27; 8 nucleotides agree with TRBD2. Germline V lookup: CDR1 MNHEY, CDR2 SMNVEV (reference sequence). After removal of 3 bases from V and 7 bases from J, the junction contained 6 bases not matched to a gene. This CDR3 has 14 residues. The CDR3 DNA reads TGTGCCAGCAGTTTGCAGCGGGGGACATATACGCAGTATTTT. It codes for CASSLQRGTYTQYF.

This clone has more than one count but fewer than ten. This chain uses TRBV6-4 with TRBJ2-2, with D perhaps matching TRBD1 (6 bases). The CDR3 extends over 13 amino acids. Germline lookup yields CDR1 MRHNA and CDR2 SNTAGT. The ends were cut back, 2 bases at V and 5 bases at J, with 6 bases in the middle. CDR3 bases: TGTGCCAGCAGTGACAGGGGGACCGGGGAGCTGTTTTTT. This codes for CASSDRGTGELFF.

The chain uses TRBV11-2 and TRBJ1-2, with D perhaps TRBD1 (5 bases). The V gene's germline CDR1 is SGHAT and CDR2 FQNNGV. V lost 3 bases to trimming and J lost 7 bases, with 9 bases between them. CDR3 length: 12 amino acids. The CDR3 here is CASSFLGPGYTF. The CDR3 nucleotides read TGTGCCAGCAGCTTCTTGGGGCCTGGCTACACCTTC.

This chain links TRBV7-2 with TRBJ1-2, with D possibly being TRBD1 (5 bases). Per the germline V gene, CDR1 is SGHTA and CDR2 is FQGNSA. V was shortened by 6 bases and J by 5 bases, with 10 bases between the two germline ends. CDR3 length: 12 residues. This CDR3 reads CASRKEGYGYTF. The CDR3 bases are TGTGCCAGCAGGAAGGAGGGGTATGGCTACACCTTC.

On this clone: At one boundary the junction diverges from the germline segment, which might be a read error. The chain couples TRBV30 to TRBJ1-2, with D possibly matching TRBD1 (6 bases). This CDR3 is built from 14 residues. Per germline, CDR1 GTSNPN and CDR2 SVGIG (reference sequence). CDR3 sequence reads: CAWSVKQGNYGYTF. CDR3 DNA sequence: TGTGCATGGAGTGTAAAACAGGGCAACTATGGCTACACCTTC.

V gene TRBV6-6 combines with J gene TRBJ2-1; unclear D gene. V shed 2 bases and J shed 4 bases, with 9 bases lying between them. This CDR3 spans 14 amino acids. Looked up from germline, CDR1 is MNHNY and CDR2 is SVGAGI (reference sequence). CDR3 sequence (DNA): TGTGCCAGCAGTTACAGCCTTGAATACAATGAGCAGTTCTTC. Translation gives CASSYSLEYNEQFF.

The V call is TRBV4-3, the J call TRBJ2-7; 9 nucleotides agree with TRBD1. This CDR3 has 14 amino acids. V shed 2 bases and J 4 bases; nucleotides not matched to a gene: 3. CDR1 is LGHNA and CDR2 is YSLEER in the germline V gene. The CDR3 coding sequence is TGCGCCAGCAGCCAACGTGGACAGGGGTACGAGCAGTACTTC. This translates into CASSQRGQGYEQYF.

This clone came up once. The chain employs TRBV7-8 and TRBJ2-5, with 7 bases identical to TRBD2. CDR3 length equals 13 residues. V lost 1 base to trimming and J lost 7 bases; unmatched junction nucleotides: 3. The germline V gene encodes CDR1 SGHVS and CDR2 FQNEAQ. CDR3 loop: CASSLGGLGTQYF. The CDR3 DNA is TGTGCCAGCAGCTTAGGTGGACTAGGGACCCAGTACTTC.

This chain connects TRBV5-4 to TRBJ1-2, with D possibly TRBD1 on 5 matching bases. CDR1 and CDR2 from the germline V gene are SGHNT and YYREEE (reference sequence). This CDR3 region has 16 residues. The V end was cut by 0 bases, the J end by 0 bases, with 12 bases between. CDR3 nucleotides: TGTGCCAGCAGCTTGGGCCAGGGAACAGCTAACTATGGCTACACCTTC. This sequence encodes CASSLGQGTANYGYTF.

The chain recombines TRBV19 with TRBJ2-2, with unresolved D. CDR1 and CDR2 (germline): LNHDA, SQIVND (reference sequence). V dropped 5 bases and J dropped 0 bases, with 7 bases sitting between them. The CDR3 runs to 14 residues. The CDR3 loop reads CASSPGTNTGELFF. As DNA, the CDR3 is TGTGCCAGTAGTCCAGGCACGAACACCGGGGAGCTGTTTTTT.

In its sample, this clone was seen a few times. The chain has TRBV27 and TRBJ1-1, with 12 bases matching TRBD1. V shed 3 bases, J shed 5 bases, and the junction held 4 bases outside the gene matches. The CDR3 has 15 amino acids. Germline assignment: CDR1 MNHEY and CDR2 SMNVEV (reference sequence). The CDR3 is CASSLMGQGATEAFF. As DNA, the CDR3 is TGTGCCAGCAGTTTGATGGGACAGGGGGCGACTGAAGCTTTCTTT.

The chain combines TRBV7-2 with TRBJ2-1; 7 bases are a match to TRBD2. Trimming at V came to 1 base and at J to 6 bases, leaving 12 bases not matched to a gene. Germline-derived CDR1 and CDR2 are SGHTA and FQGNSA. The CDR3 extends over 17 amino acids. The CDR3 nucleotides are TGTGCCAGCAGCTTAGAGAGCGGGGCGGGAACGAGCAATGAGCAGTTCTTC. Encoded protein: CASSLESGAGTSNEQFF.

This chain links TRBV30 with TRBJ1-2; no clear D. Germline V CDR1 and CDR2: GTSNPN, SVGIG (reference sequence). There are 11 residues in the CDR3. V was trimmed by 8 bases and J by 2 bases, leaving 9 bases between them. The CDR3 reads CARDTNYGYTF. The CDR3 bases are TGTGCCCGCGACACGAACTATGGCTACACCTTC.

V gene TRBV18 combines with J gene TRBJ2-2, with 10 positions matching TRBD1. The CDR3 extends over 16 amino acids. The germline CDR1 and CDR2 sequences are KGHSH and LQKENI. V was clipped by 3 bases and J by 3 bases; unmatched bases: 4. The CDR3, as DNA: TGTGCCAGCTCACCCCCGGGACAGGGGTACACCGGGGAGCTGTTTTTT. Protein: CASSPPGQGYTGELFF.

The chain combines TRBV4-1 with TRBJ1-6; 10 nucleotides align to TRBD1. Trimming took 4 bases from V and 4 from J; bases not matched to a gene: 1. There are 15 residues in the CDR3. Germline-derived CDR1 and CDR2 are MGHRA and YSYEKL. CDR3 residues: CASSLDRGYNSPLHF. CDR3 in DNA: TGCGCCAGCAGCCTGGACAGGGGGTATAATTCACCCCTCCACTTT.

The V gene is TRBV5-4, the J gene TRBJ1-1; maybe TRBD1 (5 bases). CDR3 length equals 17 residues. V shed 3 bases and J shed 0 bases, with 18 bases lying between them. Germline values: CDR1 SGHNT, CDR2 YYREEE (reference sequence). CDR3 sequence: CASSWGLVDSMNTEAFF. The CDR3 nucleotides are TGTGCCAGCAGCTGGGGCCTAGTTGACAGCATGAACACTGAAGCTTTCTTT.

The chain links TRBV6-5 to TRBJ1-1, with D unresolved. From germline, CDR1 is MNHEY and CDR2 SVGAGI. V was pared by 5 bases and J by 2 bases, with 9 bases between. This CDR3 comprises 13 residues. The CDR3 here is CASSQNSNTEAFF. The CDR3 DNA follows: TGTGCCAGCAGTCAAAACAGTAACACTGAAGCTTTCTTT.

V usage is TRBV7-6 and J usage is TRBJ1-5; D unresolved. CDR3 length: 15 residues. In germline, CDR1 is SGHVS, CDR2 FNYEAQ. Trimming took off 5 bases at V and 0 bases at J, with 11 bases between the two ends. CDR3: CASSVTGSSNQPQHF. The CDR3, as DNA: TGTGCCAGCAGCGTCACCGGGAGTAGCAATCAGCCCCAGCATTTT.

This clone was observed a single time. J is TRBJ1-1 and V is TRBV5-4, with 9 bases aligning to TRBD1. The CDR3 covers 14 residues. Per the germline V gene, CDR1 is SGHNT and CDR2 is YYREEE (reference sequence). The V gene end was trimmed by 4 bases and the J gene end by 1 base; junction bases not matched to a gene: 2. CDR3 region: CASSEQGANTEAFF. As DNA, the CDR3 is TGTGCCAGCAGCGAACAGGGGGCGAACACTGAAGCTTTCTTT. Together with reference TRBV5-4 and TRBJ1-1, the CDR3 gives the full variable domain: ETGVTQSPTHLIKTRGQQVTLRCSSQSGHNTVSWYQQALGQGPQFIFQYYREEENGRGNFPPRFSGLQFPNYSSELNVNALELDDSALYLCASSEQGANTEAFFGQGTRLTVV.

The chain has TRBV5-1 and TRBJ1-4, with 9 bases lining up with TRBD1. There are 14 residues in the CDR3. CDR1 and CDR2 (germline): SGHRS, YFSETQ. Unmatched junction bases numbered 0, after V lost 0 bases and J lost 6 bases. CDR3 sequence (DNA): TGCGCCAGCAGCTTGGGGACAGGGGATGAAAAACTGTTTTTT. The encoded protein is CASSLGTGDEKLFF.